The 31 T cell receptor beta chains below were found in one sample sequenced in a study of sequential checkpoint blockade in melanoma. This sample's treatment: randomized to nivolumab then ipilimumab (arm A) or the reverse (arm B). Only in-frame clones appear in the TCRdb table, and some are missing; sequencing was by immunoSEQ multiplex PCR. Here the sample spans 10,000 to 15,000 clones, over 20% being singletons. The sequencing used tumor tissue (inferred from file names), collected from a patient given nivolumab and ipilimumab in sequence. The receptors were sampled from a human donor with melanoma.

In this sample, this clone turned up many times. The junction does not match germline at one end; this may be a read error. The V and J genes are TRBV6-8 and TRBJ1-5; tentative D call: TRBD1 (5 bases). Germline-derived CDR1 and CDR2 are MNHGY and SAAAGT. The CDR3 is 14 amino acids. CDR3 DNA sequence: TGTGCCATCAGTGGGGGGGAGAGTAATCAGCCCCAGCATTTT. It codes for CAISGGESNQPQHF.

This clone turned up a few times. The chain is built from TRBV15 and TRBJ1-3; no firm D call. The germline CDR1 and CDR2 sequences are LNHNV and YYDKDF (reference sequence). The CDR3 has 14 residues. The ends were cut back, 6 bases at V and 0 bases at J, with 9 bases in the middle. The CDR3 DNA sequence: TGTGCCACCAGTCCCGGAGGCTCTGGAAACACCATATATTTT. This encodes CATSPGGSGNTIYF.

This CDR3 is CSIRGEDTEAFF. Here the CDR3 DNA reads TGCAGCATCAGAGGGGAGGACACTGAAGCTTTCTTT. This chain connects TRBV29-1 to TRBJ1-1; D is perhaps TRBD1 (5 bases). The CDR3 runs 12 residues. Germline V gene sequence: CDR1 SQVTM, CDR2 ANQGSEA. Trimming removed 8 bases at V and 3 bases at J, with 13 bases between.

This clone was picked up many times. The gene calls are TRBV6-8 and TRBJ2-7; D not resolved. V shed 7 bases and J shed 0 bases, with 13 bases lying between them. Germline V gene data show CDR1 as MNHGY and CDR2 as SAAAGT. The CDR3 runs to 14 residues. The DNA of the CDR3 is TGTGCCAGCACCATCCGAGTGGGCTCCTACGAGCAGTACTTC. It translates to CASTIRVGSYEQYF.

The gene calls are TRBV30 and TRBJ2-2; D uncertain. CDR3 length: 15 residues. Germline V gene data show CDR1 as GTSNPN and CDR2 as SVGIG (reference sequence). V gave up 2 bases and J gave up 4 bases, with 14 bases separating them. The CDR3 here is CAWSRDTIRTGELFF. The CDR3 DNA reads as TGTGCCTGGAGTCGAGATACCATTCGCACCGGGGAGCTGTTTTTT. The full variable domain, its missing parts supplied by reference TRBV30 and TRBJ2-2, is SQTIHQWPATLVQPVGSPLSLECTVEGTSNPNLYWYRQAAGRGLQLLFYSVGIGQISSEVPQNLSASRPQDRQFILSSKKLLLSDSGFYLCAWSRDTIRTGELFFGEGSRLTVL.

The chain couples TRBV6-8 to TRBJ1-1, with no clear D. The CDR3 extends over 13 amino acids. V lost 7 bases to trimming and J lost 8 bases, with 17 bases between them. Per germline, CDR1 MNHGY and CDR2 SAAAGT. CDR3 residues: CASTDVTSIEAFF. In DNA, the CDR3 is TGTGCCAGCACCGACGTTACGTCGATCGAAGCTTTCTTT.

V is TRBV28 and J is TRBJ1-5, with TRBD1 matching over 8 bases. The length of the CDR3 is 13 residues. Germline assignment: CDR1 MDHEN and CDR2 SYDVKM. The trim removed 11 bases at V and 3 bases at J, leaving 6 bases unmatched. Here the CDR3 reads CAGRTGNNQPQHF. The DNA for the CDR3 is TGTGCCGGCCGGACAGGGAACAATCAGCCCCAGCATTTT.

The chain recombines TRBV5-1 with TRBJ2-7; unclear D gene. V lost 0 bases to trimming and J lost 0 bases, with 7 bases between them. CDR3 length equals 14 residues. CDR1 and CDR2 from the germline V gene are SGHRS and YFSETQ. The CDR3, as DNA: TGCGCCAGCAGCTTGGAGGGTAGCTCCTACGAGCAGTACTTC. Translated, it gives CASSLEGSSYEQYF.

This clone was observed a few times. The chain carries TRBV9 and TRBJ1-2; D gene uncertain. Germline V lookup: CDR1 SGDLS, CDR2 YYNGEE. CDR3 length: 12 amino acids. Trimming removed 4 bases at V and 5 bases at J, with 9 bases between. Here the CDR3 reads CASSPLIYGYTF. In DNA form, the CDR3 reads TGTGCCAGCAGCCCACTGATTTATGGCTACACCTTC.

The chain uses TRBV19 and TRBJ1-3, with unresolved D. V lost 3 bases, J lost 8 bases, and 20 bases lay in between. Germline CDR1 reads LNHDA; CDR2 reads SQIVND (reference sequence). This CDR3 spans 16 amino acids. This CDR3 reads CASSIEGIFSSYTIYF. The CDR3 DNA is TGTGCCAGTAGTATCGAAGGGATATTCTCGTCTTACACCATATATTTT.

There are a few counts of this clone. The chain employs TRBV15 and TRBJ1-6; D gene uncertain. Looked up from germline, CDR1 is LNHNV and CDR2 is YYDKDF (reference sequence). V was trimmed by 9 bases and J by 6 bases, leaving 15 bases between them. The length of the CDR3 is 14 residues. The CDR3 coding sequence is TGTGCCACACGCGACAAGTTAAGTAATTCACCCCTCCACTTT. Its protein product is CATRDKLSNSPLHF. Combining the CDR3 with reference TRBV15 and TRBJ1-6 gives the whole variable domain DAMVIQNPRYQVTQFGKPVTLSCSQTLNHNVMYWYQQKSSQAPKLLFHYYDKDFNNEADTPDNFQSRRPNTSFCFLDIRSPGLGDTAMYLCATRDKLSNSPLHFGNGTRLTVT.

This clone occurred many times. This chain uses TRBV9 with TRBJ2-1; D is uncertain. There are 12 residues in the CDR3. The V end lost 2 bases, the J end lost 10 bases, and 10 bases lay between the germline ends. Germline V gives CDR1 SGDLS, CDR2 YYNGEE. CDR3 region: CASSVGLEEQFF. The CDR3 region has the DNA TGTGCCAGCAGCGTGGGCTTAGAAGAGCAGTTCTTC. Using reference TRBV9 and TRBJ2-1 for the parts outside the CDR3, the full variable domain is DSGVTQTPKHLITATGQRVTLRCSPRSGDLSVYWYQQSLDQGLQFLIQYYNGEERAKGNILERFSAQQFPDLHSELNLSSLELGDSALYFCASSVGLEEQFFGPGTRLTVL.

The J gene is TRBJ1-1, the V gene TRBV19; 8 positions agree with TRBD1. CDR3 size: 17 residues. The germline V gene has CDR1 LNHDA and CDR2 SQIVND (reference sequence). With V trimmed by 7 bases and J by 5 bases, 18 bases remained unmatched. The chain's CDR3 is CASTIGTGGMFGTEAFF. In nucleotides, the CDR3 is TGTGCCAGTACCATCGGAACAGGGGGGATGTTTGGTACTGAAGCTTTCTTT.

This clone was counted once. CDR3 region: CATSTGTSGGGGELFF. DNA of the CDR3: TGCGCCACATCGACCGGGACTAGCGGGGGCGGCGGGGAGCTGTTTTTT. The rearrangement joins TRBV5-1 to TRBJ2-2; 14 nucleotides match TRBD2. The V gene's germline CDR1 is SGHRS and CDR2 YFSETQ. This CDR3 has 16 amino acids. The V and J ends lost 9 bases and 7 bases, in that order; junction bases with no gene match: 11.

V gene TRBV29-1 combines with J gene TRBJ2-3, with TRBD1 as a possible D gene (6 bases). Germline CDR1 is SQVTM and CDR2 is ANQGSEA. Trimming shortened V by 2 bases and J by 3 bases, and 9 bases separated the two germline ends. This CDR3 spans 13 amino acids. The DNA for the CDR3 is TGCAGCGTTGAAAGGCAGGGGACAGATACGCAGTATTTT. Translation gives CSVERQGTDTQYF.

This chain joins TRBV5-1 and TRBJ1-2; D is unresolved. V lost 5 bases and J lost 2, with 13 bases in between. CDR1 and CDR2 (germline): SGHRS, YFSETQ. The CDR3 is 14 amino acids. CDR3 in DNA: TGCGCCAGCAGTCCCTCGCCCGGGAACTATGGCTACACCTTC. It codes for CASSPSPGNYGYTF.

This rearrangement joins TRBV29-1 to TRBJ2-1; 7 bases agree with TRBD2. Germline assignment: CDR1 SQVTM and CDR2 ANQGSEA. V shed 1 base and J 10 bases; nucleotides not matched to a gene: 7. CDR3 length: 13 amino acids. The CDR3 loop is CSVEGMREPEQFF. CDR3 nucleotides: TGCAGCGTTGAAGGTATGCGGGAGCCCGAGCAGTTCTTC.

The V and J genes are TRBV11-3 and TRBJ2-3; 7 positions match TRBD1. The CDR3 extends over 16 amino acids. The V segment lost 0 bases and the J segment 6 bases; nucleotides outside the gene matches: 9. From germline, CDR1 is SGHNT and CDR2 YENEEA. CDR3 sequence reads: CASSLEAAGGRDTQYF. The CDR3 coding sequence is TGTGCCAGCAGCTTAGAGGCGGCAGGGGGTAGGGATACGCAGTATTTT.

The V and J genes are TRBV19 and TRBJ2-5, with D unresolved. Germline CDR1 reads LNHDA; CDR2 reads SQIVND (reference sequence). The germline V and J ends were trimmed by 3 bases and 2 bases, with 10 bases remaining between them. The CDR3 length is 14 residues. The CDR3 sequence: CASSISGPQETQYF. CDR3 nucleotide sequence: TGTGCCAGTAGTATCTCAGGACCTCAAGAGACCCAGTACTTC.

This clone is medium-sized by share. The V and J genes are TRBV6-7 and TRBJ2-7; D gene ambiguous. TRBV6-7 is classed as an ORF, of uncertain function. The length of the CDR3 is 11 residues. V lost 0 bases, J lost 6 bases, and 3 bases lay in between. CDR3 nucleotides: TGTGCCAGCAGTTACTCGAGCGAGCAGTACTTC. Translation: CASSYSSEQYF.

This rearrangement joins TRBV6-8 to TRBJ2-7; no definite D call. CDR3 length: 12 amino acids. Germline CDR1 and CDR2: MNHGY and SAAAGT. Trimming left V 2 bases short and J 4 bases short, with 6 bases between. This chain's CDR3 is CASSYKGYEQYF. The CDR3 DNA reads as TGTGCCAGCAGTTACAAGGGATACGAGCAGTACTTC.

This chain joins TRBV9 and TRBJ1-5, with no clear D. V dropped 2 bases and J dropped 1 base, with 10 bases sitting between them. Per germline, CDR1 SGDLS and CDR2 YYNGEE. The CDR3 loop spans 15 amino acids. The CDR3 DNA reads TGTGCCAGCAGCGTCTCAATTGGGAGCAATCAGCCCCAGCATTTT. Amino acids: CASSVSIGSNQPQHF.

This clone is termed large (0.1 to 1%). The chain employs TRBV6-8 and TRBJ1-1, with D unresolved. Germline lookup yields CDR1 MNHGY and CDR2 SAAAGT. V was cut by 11 bases and J by 4 bases, with 17 bases left in between. The CDR3 spans 13 residues. The DNA for the CDR3 is TGTGCCTCGAGCGGAGGGTCGGGCACTGAAGCTTTCTTT. It specifies CASSGGSGTEAFF.

This clone came up many times. This chain joins TRBV1 and TRBJ1-2; TRBD1, the table's D call, lacks a check against the DNA. TRBV1 has pseudogene status. The CDR3 is 14 amino acids. CDR3 amino acids: CASSQDEGDRGYTF. As DNA, the CDR3 is TGCGCCAGCAGCCAAGATGAGGGGGATCGCGGCTACACCTTC.

J is TRBJ2-6 and V is TRBV19, with D possibly TRBD1 on 6 matching bases. This CDR3 contains 17 residues. Trimming took off 3 bases at V and 1 base at J, with 13 bases between the two ends. Germline V gives CDR1 LNHDA, CDR2 SQIVND (reference sequence). The CDR3 loop is CASSILGQVSGANVLTF. CDR3 nucleotides: TGTGCCAGTAGTATTCTGGGACAAGTATCTGGGGCCAACGTCCTGACTTTC.

This CDR3 is CASSPVADSYNEQFF. The CDR3 DNA reads as TGTGCCAGCAGCCCTGTGGCGGACAGCTACAATGAGCAGTTCTTC. The J gene is TRBJ2-1, the V gene TRBV2, with TRBD1 as a possible D gene (6 bases). From germline, CDR1 is SNHLY and CDR2 FYNNEI. This CDR3 has 15 residues. V gave up 6 bases and J gave up 3 bases, with 15 bases separating them.

The sample holds many counts of this clone. The chain employs TRBV6-8 and TRBJ1-6; D remains ambiguous. Deletions cut 7 bases from V and 3 bases from J, with 19 bases between. The germline gives CDR1 MNHGY, CDR2 SAAAGT. CDR3 length: 17 residues. CDR3 coding DNA: TGTGCCAGCACTCCTACGCGGGTTTACGGCTATAATTCACCCCTCCACTTT. Residues: CASTPTRVYGYNSPLHF.

This chain uses TRBV10-2 with TRBJ1-2, with D unclear. Germline values: CDR1 WSHSY, CDR2 SAAADI. Trimming cost V 0 bases and J 12 bases, with 14 bases left between them. The CDR3 is 13 residues long. For the CDR3, the DNA is TGCGCCAGCAGTGAGTCGACTGGCGGCTCTCACACCTTC. This gives the protein CASSESTGGSHTF.

This rearrangement joins TRBV6-8 to TRBJ2-3; 9 nucleotides align to TRBD2. There are 16 residues in the CDR3. V shed 5 bases, J shed 2 bases, and the junction held 8 bases outside the gene matches. Germline V CDR1 and CDR2: MNHGY, SAAAGT. CDR3 DNA: TGTGCCAGCAGTGGGACTAGCTCTATCTACACAGATACGCAGTATTTT. It is translated as CASSGTSSIYTDTQYF.

This clone was counted only a few times. The chain joins TRBV28 to TRBJ1-1; a possible D gene is TRBD1 (6 bases). V lost 5 bases and J lost 8, with 21 bases in between. The CDR3 loop spans 15 amino acids. CDR1 is MDHEN and CDR2 is SYDVKM in the germline V gene. For the CDR3, the DNA is TGTGCCAGCAGTGACACGGGGGGCGTATGGGCCGAAGCTTTCTTT. This sequence encodes CASSDTGGVWAEAFF.

The V and J genes are TRBV28 and TRBJ2-3; the D gene is possibly TRBD2 (7 bases). V was shortened by 5 bases and J by 1 base, with 16 bases between the two germline ends. Germline CDR1 and CDR2: MDHEN and SYDVKM. The CDR3 contains 16 residues. The CDR3 here is CASSRQIGGGTDTQYF. The CDR3 DNA reads TGTGCCAGCAGTCGACAGATAGGGGGGGGCACAGATACGCAGTATTTT.